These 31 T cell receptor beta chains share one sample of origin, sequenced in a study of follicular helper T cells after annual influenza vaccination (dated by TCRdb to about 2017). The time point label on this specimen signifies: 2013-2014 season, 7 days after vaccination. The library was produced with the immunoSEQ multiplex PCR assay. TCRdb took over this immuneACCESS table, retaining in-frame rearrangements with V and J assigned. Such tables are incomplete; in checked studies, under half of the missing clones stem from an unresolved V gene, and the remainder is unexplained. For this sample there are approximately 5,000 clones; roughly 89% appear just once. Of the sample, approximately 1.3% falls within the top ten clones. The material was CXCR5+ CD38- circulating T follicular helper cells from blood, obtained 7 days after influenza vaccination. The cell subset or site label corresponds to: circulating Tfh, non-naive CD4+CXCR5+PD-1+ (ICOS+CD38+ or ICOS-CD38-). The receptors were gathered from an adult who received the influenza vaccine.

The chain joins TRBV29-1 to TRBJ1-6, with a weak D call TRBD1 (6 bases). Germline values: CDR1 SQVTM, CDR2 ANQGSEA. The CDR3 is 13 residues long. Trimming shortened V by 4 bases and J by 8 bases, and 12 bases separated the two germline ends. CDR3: CSVAWGRDSPLHF. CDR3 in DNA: TGCAGCGTTGCCTGGGGGCGCGATTCACCCCTCCACTTT.

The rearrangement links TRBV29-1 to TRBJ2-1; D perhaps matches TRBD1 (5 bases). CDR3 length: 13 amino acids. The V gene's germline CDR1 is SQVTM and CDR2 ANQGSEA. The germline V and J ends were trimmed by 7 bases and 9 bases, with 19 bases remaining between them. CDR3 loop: CSATRVLKVEQFF. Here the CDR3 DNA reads TGCAGCGCTACCAGGGTTCTGAAAGTTGAGCAGTTCTTC.

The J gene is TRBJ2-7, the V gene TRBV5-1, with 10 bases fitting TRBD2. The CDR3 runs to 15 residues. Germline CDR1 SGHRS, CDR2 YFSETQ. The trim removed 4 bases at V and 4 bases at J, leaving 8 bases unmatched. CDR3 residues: CASSPASGRGYEQYF. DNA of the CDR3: TGCGCCAGCAGCCCGGCTAGCGGGAGAGGTTACGAGCAGTACTTC.

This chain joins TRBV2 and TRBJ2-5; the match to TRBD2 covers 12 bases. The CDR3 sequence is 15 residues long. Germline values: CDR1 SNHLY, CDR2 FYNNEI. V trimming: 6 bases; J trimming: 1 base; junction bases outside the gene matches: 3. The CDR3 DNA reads TGTGCCAGCAGGACTAGCGGGGGTTTCCAAGAGACCCAGTACTTC. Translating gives CASRTSGGFQETQYF.

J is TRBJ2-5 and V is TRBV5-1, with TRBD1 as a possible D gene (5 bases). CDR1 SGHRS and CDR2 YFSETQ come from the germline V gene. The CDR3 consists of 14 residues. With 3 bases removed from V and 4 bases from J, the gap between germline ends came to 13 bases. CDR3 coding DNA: TGCGCCAGCAGCTCCGACCCGCAGGGAGAGACCCAGTACTTC. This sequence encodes CASSSDPQGETQYF.

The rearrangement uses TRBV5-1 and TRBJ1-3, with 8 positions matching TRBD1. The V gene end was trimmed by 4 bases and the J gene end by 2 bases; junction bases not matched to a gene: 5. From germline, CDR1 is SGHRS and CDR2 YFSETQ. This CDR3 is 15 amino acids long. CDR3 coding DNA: TGCGCCAGCAGCACCGCGGACAGGGCTGGAAACACCATATATTTT. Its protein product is CASSTADRAGNTIYF. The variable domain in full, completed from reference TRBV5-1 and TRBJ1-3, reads KAGVTQTPRYLIKTRGQQVTLSCSPISGHRSVSWYQQTPGQGLQFLFEYFSETQRNKGNFPGRFSGRQFSNSRSEMNVSTLELGDSALYLCASSTADRAGNTIYFGEGSWLTVV.

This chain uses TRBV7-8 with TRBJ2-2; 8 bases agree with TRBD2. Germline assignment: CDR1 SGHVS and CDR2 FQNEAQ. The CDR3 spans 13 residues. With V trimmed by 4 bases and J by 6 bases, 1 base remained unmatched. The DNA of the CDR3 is TGTGCCAGCAGCTCGCGGGAGGCCGGGGAGCTGTTTTTT. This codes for CASSSREAGELFF.

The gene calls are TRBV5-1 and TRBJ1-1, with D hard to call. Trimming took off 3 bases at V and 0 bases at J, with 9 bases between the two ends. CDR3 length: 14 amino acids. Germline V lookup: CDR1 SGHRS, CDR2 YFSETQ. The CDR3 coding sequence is TGCGCCAGCAGCTATACAAGATTGAACACTGAAGCTTTCTTT. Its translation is CASSYTRLNTEAFF.

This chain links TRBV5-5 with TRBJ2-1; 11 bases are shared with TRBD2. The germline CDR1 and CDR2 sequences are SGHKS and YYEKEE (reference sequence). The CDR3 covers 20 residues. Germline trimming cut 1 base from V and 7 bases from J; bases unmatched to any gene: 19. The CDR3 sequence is CASSLTGGLAASDAGNEQFF. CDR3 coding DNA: TGTGCCAGCAGCTTGACAGGGGGACTAGCGGCATCGGACGCGGGAAATGAGCAGTTCTTC. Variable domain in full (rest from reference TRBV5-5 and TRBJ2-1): DAGVTQSPTHLIKTRGQQVTLRCSPISGHKSVSWYQQVLGQGPQFIFQYYEKEERGRGNFPDRFSARQFPNYSSELNVNALLLGDSALYLCASSLTGGLAASDAGNEQFFGPGTRLTVL.

The CDR3 spells CASSYAWDRGGGYTF. The CDR3 nucleotides read TGTGCCAGCAGTTACGCCTGGGACAGGGGCGGTGGCTACACCTTC. V and J are TRBV6-5 and TRBJ1-2, with TRBD1 identical over 10 bases. The length of the CDR3 is 15 residues. Looked up from germline, CDR1 is MNHEY and CDR2 is SVGAGI. With 2 bases clipped from V and 7 bases from J, the junction kept 7 bases outside the gene matches.

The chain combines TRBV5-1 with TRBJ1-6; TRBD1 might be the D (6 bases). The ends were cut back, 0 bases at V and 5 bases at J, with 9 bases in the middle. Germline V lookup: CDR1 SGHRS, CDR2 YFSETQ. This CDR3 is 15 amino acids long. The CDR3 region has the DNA TGCGCCAGCAGCTTGGACAGGGTGGATAATTCACCCCTCCACTTT. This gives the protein CASSLDRVDNSPLHF.

The CDR3 sequence is CASSLGNGLPGELFF. The CDR3, as DNA: TGTGCCAGTAGTCTGGGCAATGGGCTTCCCGGGGAGCTGTTTTTT. J is TRBJ2-2 and V is TRBV19; D uncertain. CDR3 length: 15 residues. V was pared by 5 bases and J by 6 bases, with 16 bases between. The germline V gene encodes CDR1 LNHDA and CDR2 SQIVND (reference sequence).

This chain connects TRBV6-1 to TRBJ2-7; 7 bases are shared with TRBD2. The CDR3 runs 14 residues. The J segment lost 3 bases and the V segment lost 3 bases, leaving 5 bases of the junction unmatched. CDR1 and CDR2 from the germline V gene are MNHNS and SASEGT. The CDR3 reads CASSEGGRHYEQYF. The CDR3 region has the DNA TGTGCCAGCAGTGAGGGCGGGAGACACTACGAGCAGTACTTC.

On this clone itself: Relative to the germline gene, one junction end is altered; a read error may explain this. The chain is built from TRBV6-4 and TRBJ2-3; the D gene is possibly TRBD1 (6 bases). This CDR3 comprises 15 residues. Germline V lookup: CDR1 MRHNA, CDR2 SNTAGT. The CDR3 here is CASSDSGTRTDTRYF. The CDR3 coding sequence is TGTGCCAGCAGTGACTCAGGCACGAGGACAGATACGCGGTATTTT.

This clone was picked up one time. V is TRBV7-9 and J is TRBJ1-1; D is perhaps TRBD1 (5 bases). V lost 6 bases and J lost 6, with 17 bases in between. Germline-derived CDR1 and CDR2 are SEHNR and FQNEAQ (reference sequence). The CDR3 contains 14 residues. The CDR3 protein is CASRARGEGAEAFF. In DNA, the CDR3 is TGTGCCAGCAGAGCCCGGGGGGAAGGCGCTGAAGCTTTCTTT.

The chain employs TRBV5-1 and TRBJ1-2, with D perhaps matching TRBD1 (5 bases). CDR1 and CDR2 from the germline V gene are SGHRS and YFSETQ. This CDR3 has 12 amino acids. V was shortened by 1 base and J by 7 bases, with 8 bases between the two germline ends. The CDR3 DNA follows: TGCGCCAGCAGCTTGCAGGGAAGTGGCTACACCTTC. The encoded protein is CASSLQGSGYTF.

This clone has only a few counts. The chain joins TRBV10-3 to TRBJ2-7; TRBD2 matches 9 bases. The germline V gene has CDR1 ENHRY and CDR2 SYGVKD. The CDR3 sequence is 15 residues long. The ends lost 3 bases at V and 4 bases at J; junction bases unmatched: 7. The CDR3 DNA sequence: TGTGCCATCAGTGAATTAGCGGGGGCGAGGTACGAGCAGTACTTC. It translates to CAISELAGARYEQYF.

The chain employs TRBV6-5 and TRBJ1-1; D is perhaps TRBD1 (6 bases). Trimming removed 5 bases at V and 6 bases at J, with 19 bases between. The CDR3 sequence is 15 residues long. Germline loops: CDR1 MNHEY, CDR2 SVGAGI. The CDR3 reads CASSQGGGRGSEAFF. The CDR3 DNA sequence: TGTGCCAGCAGTCAAGGGGGGGGGCGCGGGTCTGAAGCTTTCTTT.

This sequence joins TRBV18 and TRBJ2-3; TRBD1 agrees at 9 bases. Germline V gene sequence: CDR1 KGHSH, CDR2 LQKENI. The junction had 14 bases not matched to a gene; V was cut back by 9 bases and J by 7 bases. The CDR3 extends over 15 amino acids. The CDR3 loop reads CASTISMGQGNTQYF. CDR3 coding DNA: TGTGCCAGTACAATATCTATGGGACAGGGAAATACGCAGTATTTT.

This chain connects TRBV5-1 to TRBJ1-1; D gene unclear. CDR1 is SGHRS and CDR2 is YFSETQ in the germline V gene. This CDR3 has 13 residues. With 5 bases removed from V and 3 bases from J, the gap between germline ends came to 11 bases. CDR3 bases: TGCGCCAGCAGGTTGACCACGGACACTGAAGCTTTCTTT. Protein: CASRLTTDTEAFF.

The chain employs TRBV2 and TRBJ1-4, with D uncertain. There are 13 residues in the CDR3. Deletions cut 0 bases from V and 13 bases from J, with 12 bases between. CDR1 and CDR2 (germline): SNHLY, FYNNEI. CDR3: CASSEALSYILFF. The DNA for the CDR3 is TGTGCCAGCAGTGAAGCGCTTAGCTATATACTGTTTTTT.

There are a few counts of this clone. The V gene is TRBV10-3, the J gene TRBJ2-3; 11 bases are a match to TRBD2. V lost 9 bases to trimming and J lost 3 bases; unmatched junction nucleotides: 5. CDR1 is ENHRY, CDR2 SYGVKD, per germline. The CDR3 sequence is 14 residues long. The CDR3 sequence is CAIKGLAVTDTQYF. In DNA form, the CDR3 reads TGTGCCATTAAGGGACTAGCGGTTACAGATACGCAGTATTTT.

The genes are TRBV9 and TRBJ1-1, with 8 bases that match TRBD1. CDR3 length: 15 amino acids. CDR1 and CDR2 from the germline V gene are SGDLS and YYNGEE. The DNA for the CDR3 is TGTGCTATCGCAGAGGACAGGGACGTGAACACTGAAGCTTTCTTT. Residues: CAIAEDRDVNTEAFF.

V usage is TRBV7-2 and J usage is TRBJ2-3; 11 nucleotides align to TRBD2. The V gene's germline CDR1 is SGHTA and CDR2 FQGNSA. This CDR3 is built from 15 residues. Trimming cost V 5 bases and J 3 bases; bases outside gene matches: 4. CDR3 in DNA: TGTGCCAGCAGCCCGCGGACTAGCGGGACAGATACGCAGTATTTT. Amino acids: CASSPRTSGTDTQYF.

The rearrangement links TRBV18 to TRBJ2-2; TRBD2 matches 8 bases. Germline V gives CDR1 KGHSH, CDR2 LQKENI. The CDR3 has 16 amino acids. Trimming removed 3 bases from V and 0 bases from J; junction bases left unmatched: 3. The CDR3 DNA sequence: TGTGCCAGCTCACCCAAAGCGGGGGCGAACACCGGGGAGCTGTTTTTT. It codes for CASSPKAGANTGELFF.

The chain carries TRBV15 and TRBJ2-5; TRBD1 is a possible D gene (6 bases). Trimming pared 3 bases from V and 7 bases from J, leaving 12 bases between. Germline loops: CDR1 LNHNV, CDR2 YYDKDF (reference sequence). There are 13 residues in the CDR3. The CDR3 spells CATSSRGEGTQYF. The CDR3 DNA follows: TGTGCCACCAGCAGCAGGGGAGAGGGGACCCAGTACTTC.

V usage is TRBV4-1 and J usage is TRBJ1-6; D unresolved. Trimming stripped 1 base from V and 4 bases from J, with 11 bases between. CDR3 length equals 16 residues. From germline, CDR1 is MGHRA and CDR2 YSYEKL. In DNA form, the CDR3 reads TGCGCCAGCAGCCAAGCCCCCCCCGGGTATAATTCACCCCTCCACTTT. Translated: CASSQAPPGYNSPLHF.

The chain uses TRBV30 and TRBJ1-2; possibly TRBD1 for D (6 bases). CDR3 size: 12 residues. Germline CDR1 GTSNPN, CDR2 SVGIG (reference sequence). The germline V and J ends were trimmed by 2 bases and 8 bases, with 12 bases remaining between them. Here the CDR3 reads CAWSPGVRGYTF. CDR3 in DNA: TGTGCCTGGAGTCCAGGGGTACGGGGCTACACCTTC. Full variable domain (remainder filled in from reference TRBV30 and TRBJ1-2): SQTIHQWPATLVQPVGSPLSLECTVEGTSNPNLYWYRQAAGRGLQLLFYSVGIGQISSEVPQNLSASRPQDRQFILSSKKLLLSDSGFYLCAWSPGVRGYTFGSGTRLTVV.

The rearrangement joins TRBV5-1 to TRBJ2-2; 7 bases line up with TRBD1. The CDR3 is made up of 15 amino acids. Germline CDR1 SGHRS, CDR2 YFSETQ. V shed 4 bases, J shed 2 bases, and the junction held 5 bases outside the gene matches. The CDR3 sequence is CASSQQGSNTGELFF. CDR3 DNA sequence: TGCGCCAGCAGCCAACAGGGGTCTAACACCGGGGAGCTGTTTTTT. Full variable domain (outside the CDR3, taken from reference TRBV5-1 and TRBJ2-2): KAGVTQTPRYLIKTRGQQVTLSCSPISGHRSVSWYQQTPGQGLQFLFEYFSETQRNKGNFPGRFSGRQFSNSRSEMNVSTLELGDSALYLCASSQQGSNTGELFFGEGSRLTVL.

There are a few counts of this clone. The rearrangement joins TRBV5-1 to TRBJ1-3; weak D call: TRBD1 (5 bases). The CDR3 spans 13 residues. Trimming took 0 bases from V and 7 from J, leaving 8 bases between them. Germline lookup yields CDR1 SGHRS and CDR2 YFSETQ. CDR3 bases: TGCGCCAGCAGCTTGGATGGGGGGAACACCATATATTTT. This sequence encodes CASSLDGGNTIYF.

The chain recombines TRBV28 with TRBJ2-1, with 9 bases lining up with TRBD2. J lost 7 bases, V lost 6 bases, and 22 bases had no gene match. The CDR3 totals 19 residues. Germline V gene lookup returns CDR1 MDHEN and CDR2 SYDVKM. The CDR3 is CASSPGRGRSSGKVNEQFF. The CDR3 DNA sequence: TGTGCCAGCAGCCCCGGGAGGGGGCGGTCTAGCGGGAAAGTTAATGAGCAGTTCTTC.